Listed below are T cell receptor beta chains from one sample, sequenced in a study of T cell repertoires in cytomegalovirus infection. One entry per CDR3 protein, called by TCRdb with MiXCR from the reads. The data contain about 890,000 distinct CDR3 sequences, roughly 31% of them singletons. Their specific antigens are unknown. Sequences were derived from cultured CD8+ T cells from PBMCs, sampled from culture after CMV antigen stimulation. Source of these receptors: a human donor in good health (CMV status not recorded). Some clones in this sample may be carry-over from other donors' samples. Both conserved end residues are part of each CDR3.

J | V | CDR3
TRBJ2-5 | TRBV12-3/TRBV12-4 | CASRDRRETQYF
TRBJ2-7 | TRBV27 | CASSTLGTPYEQYF
TRBJ1-2 | TRBV7-8 | CASSFGGRTYGYTF
TRBJ2-7 | TRBV29-1 | CSVVGQGVNPIEQYF
TRBJ2-2 | TRBV4-1 | CASRWGRDTGELFF
TRBJ2-1 | TRBV7-2 | CASILRPGQSSNEQFF
TRBJ2-1 | TRBV7-9 | CASHSGTPYNEQFF
TRBJ1-2 | TRBV19 | CASSIGASGYTF
TRBJ1-2 | TRBV5-4 | CASSSVGRGLGGDYGYTF
TRBJ2-1 | TRBV6-1 | CASSEDRGLGNEQFF
TRBJ1-1 | TRBV7-9 | CASRTPNTEAFF
TRBJ2-1 | TRBV6-2/TRBV6-3 | CANSYVQRGGFDNEQFF
TRBJ2-3 | TRBV7-6 | CASSLEGAEWTDTQYF
TRBJ1-5 | TRBV6-1 | CASGEGYSNQPQHF
TRBJ2-5 | TRBV7-9 | CASSSRGQAQETQYF
TRBJ2-2 | TRBV20-1 | CSARDQGRRDTGELFF
TRBJ1-2 | TRBV10-3 | CAISDGAGAGYTF
TRBJ1-2 | TRBV4-3 | CASSHSKVTGARENNYGYTF
TRBJ1-3 | TRBV27 | CASTSPGNTIYF
TRBJ1-5 | TRBV6-6 | CATGQGPQPQHF
TRBJ1-4 | TRBV19 | CASSIPGYEKLFF
TRBJ1-6 | TRBV27 | CASSFTGGLDNSPLHF
TRBJ2-7 | TRBV10-3 | CAITSDRRGTNEQYF
TRBJ2-2 | TRBV7-9 | CASSSRDRGHTGELFF
TRBJ2-7 | TRBV12-3/TRBV12-4 | CASSSLSTYEQYF
TRBJ1-5 | TRBV19 | CASSIPRRGRNQPQHF
TRBJ2-1 | TRBV10-3 | CAITAAPGAGEQFF
TRBJ2-2 | TRBV29-1 | CSVPINTGELFF
TRBJ1-6 | TRBV7-8 | CASSGSGGLGNSPLHF
TRBJ1-1 | TRBV2 | CASLQPLNTEAFF
TRBJ2-1 | TRBV28 | CASSPSGGGDSYNEQFF
TRBJ2-1 | TRBV5-4 | CASTLAGTGGGNEQFF
TRBJ2-3 | TRBV27 | CASSLGAGGRDTQYF
TRBJ1-1 | TRBV4-1 | CASSQFLRGLNTEAFF